This TCR delta chain was found in a study of γδ T cells in repeated Plasmodium falciparum infection (dated by TCRdb to about 2021). In terms of the full investigation: In the natural-infection arm, Malian children exposed to intense seasonal malaria transmission were enrolled and compared against age and gender matched Australian children. Four or five malaria-naive U.S. adults underwent four controlled human malaria infections by bites from P. falciparum NF54-infected Anopheles stephensi mosquitoes over 644 days. In the study, the shaping of the human gammadelta T cell repertoire by repeated Plasmodium falciparum infection was examined using natural infection in Mali and controlled human malaria infection. Malian gammadelta TCR repertoires were analysed cross-sectionally during no-transmission periods and longitudinally across acute febrile malaria episodes. Samples from controlled-infection subjects were taken at baseline, right before selected infections, and 21 days after each infection.

Libraries were prepared through multiplex PCR. Sequencing relied on an Illumina MiSeq. Each sorted gammadelta T cell sample was sequenced for both the TCR gamma (TRG) and TCR delta (TRD) chains. The published analysis was carried out like this. The repertoire analyses used clonotype tree plots, the accumulated frequency of the top 20 clonotypes, and diversity index (DI) and D75 metrics. TCRdb called clones afresh from the public reads with CATT; identical DNA rows were later merged. TCRdb's processing, not the authors', yielded these V and J calls. Counted in this sample were approximately 90,000 delta-chain clones; over 0.75% of them appeared once. The top ten hold approximately 10% of the sample. Vgamma9/Vdelta2+ and Vdelta2-negative gammadelta T cell populations were flow-sorted from peripheral blood mononuclear cells for bulk TCR repertoire analysis. The germline V gene supplies CDR1 TSWWSYY and CDR2 QGS. From its cysteine to its phenylalanine, the CDR3 spans 18 amino acids. The entry retains the CDR3 DNA only, 54 bases that are in frame from base 1.

As concerns this clone: What this receptor recognizes is not known. The amino acid sequence in TCRdb belongs to a much larger clone and departs from this DNA's translation at residue 15, likely a sequencing read error; the sequence shown is translated from the DNA.

Here is what the overall study found, with its caveats: Generalizability was limited because the Malian cohort was drawn from a small rural village of predominantly one ethnic group. In Vdelta2-negative gammadelta TCR repertoires, which were largely Vdelta1+, repeated controlled infections appeared to drive waves of new clonotype selection. Analysis of inter-individual variability in gammadelta T cell responses was limited by the small size of the controlled-infection cohort. Compared with the repertoires of Australian children, the Vdelta2-negative gammadelta TCR repertoires of Malian children appeared more clonally expanded, less diverse and less shared. Across time and infection, the Vgamma9/Vdelta2+ TCR repertoires showed a highly stable polyclonal makeup, with many TCRgamma sequences overlapping between individuals.

Sequenced input: gamma-delta T cells from blood. The chain links TRDV1 with TRDJ2; the D segment could be TRDD3, given 5 matching bases. The receptor comes from a pool of human donors (malaria-infected and uninfected, not separated). The nucleotide sequence reads TGTGCTCTTGGGGAACTACTGGCCGGGAGGGATGTGACAGCAAAACTCTTCTTT. The resulting protein is CALGELLAGRDVTAKLFF.